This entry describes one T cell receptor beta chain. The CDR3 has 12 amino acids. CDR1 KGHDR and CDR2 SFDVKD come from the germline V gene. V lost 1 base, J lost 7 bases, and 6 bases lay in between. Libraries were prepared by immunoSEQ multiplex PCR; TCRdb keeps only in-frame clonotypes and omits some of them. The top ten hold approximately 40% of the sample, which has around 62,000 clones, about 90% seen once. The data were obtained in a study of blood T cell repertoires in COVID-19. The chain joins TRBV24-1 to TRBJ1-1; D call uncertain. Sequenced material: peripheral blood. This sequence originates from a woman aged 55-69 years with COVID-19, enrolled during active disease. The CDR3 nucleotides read TGTGCCACCAGTGATTTTGCAGGTGAAGCTTTCTTT. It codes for CATSDFAGEAFF.